This T cell receptor (beta chain) was retrieved from a study of blood T cell repertoires in COVID-19. Study-wide background: Both acute and convalescent COVID-19 samples were obtained from the United States, Italy and Spain.

Germline assignment: CDR1 SGHRS and CDR2 YFSETQ. Trimming cost V 0 bases and J 3 bases, with 7 bases left between them. The CDR3 consists of 14 residues. Per the original data handling: Reference gene primer amplification gave nucleated cell count estimates. Sequenced by immunoSEQ multiplex PCR; TCRdb stores in-frame clones only, minus some. V, J and clone size derive from that table, while D and trimming were established from the DNA sequence. The sample lists around 210,000 clones, more than 65% occurring once. The specimen was peripheral blood. V gene TRBV5-1 combines with J gene TRBJ1-3; D is uncertain. This sequence was found in a human donor in a cohort sampled during active COVID-19. The CDR3 nucleotides read TGCGCCAGCAGCTTGGCCGGGTATGGAAACACCATATATTTT. Its protein is CASSLAGYGNTIYF.